This T cell receptor beta chain was observed in a study of T cells in Graves' hyperthyroidism and ophthalmopathy. Looking at the study overall: Peripheral blood collection took place at initial diagnosis, before any treatment.

Researchers took RNA transcripts and amplified the TCR beta CDR3 regions from them. Carried out on the TCR CDR3, a first-round RT-PCR used the HTBI primer set. One entry per CDR3 protein, called by TCRdb with MiXCR from the multiplex PCR reads. The sample has approximately 600,000 distinct CDR3 sequences; 20% to 25% are singletons. 10 ml of fresh peripheral blood supplied the PBMCs. V lost 4 bases to trimming and J lost 1 base, with 11 bases between them. The CDR3 runs 14 residues. This clonotype appeared a few times. Its antigen is not identified. Findings and caveats of the study: Before onset, by a median of around 6.1 months, the model predicted ophthalmopathy.

The sequence came from a man aged 30 to 39 with Graves' ophthalmopathy. The sequenced material came from blood. The V and J genes are TRBV12-3 or TRBV12-4 and TRBJ2-7; D may be TRBD1 (5 bases). CDR3 loop: CASSYHRISYEQYF. CDR3 bases: TGTGCCAGCAGTTATCACAGGATATCCTACGAGCAGTACTTC.